A few counts support the clone carrying this TCR beta chain. The antigen remains unidentified. Each patient came to thyroid surgery without any prior treatment (of any kind). The CDR3 is 13 residues long. The germline CDR1 and CDR2 sequences are MDHEN and SYDVKM. V lost 3 bases and J lost 4, with 9 bases in between. This entry comes from a study of metastatic and nonmetastatic thyroid tumors. Study summary: From malignant and benign thyroid patients, repertoires in blood and in tumor or nodule tissue were compared. General study results and limits: In blood and tumor, TCR beta diversity was reportedly significantly higher in malignant thyroid tumors than in benign nodules.

In the original processing: It was from CDR3 differences across clinicopathological groups that a distant-metastasis classifier for papillary thyroid cancer was built. TCRdb re-processed the PCR reads through MiXCR. TCRdb, rather than the study authors, made the V and J calls. The sample includes 30,000 to 35,000 clones, 25% to 35% seen only once; the top ten take 30%. The V and J genes are TRBV28 and TRBJ1-1; perhaps TRBD1 as D (5 bases). The sample was blood. The TCR was taken from a female donor with papillary thyroid cancer or a benign thyroid nodule (not recorded which). Some clones in this sample may be carry-over from other donors' samples. The CDR3 DNA sequence: TGTGCCAGCAGTTTCGGACAAACCACTGAAGCTTTCTTT. Its translation is CASSFGQTTEAFF.